Sequencing of this T cell receptor (beta chain) was carried out in a study of shared clonotypes between healthy human individuals. The CDR3 is 16 amino acids. CDR1 LGHNA and CDR2 YNFKEQ come from the germline V gene. V lost 4 bases and J 4 bases, leaving 17 bases between the germline ends. Sequenced by immunoSEQ multiplex PCR; TCRdb stores in-frame clones only, minus some. The table has around 1.9 million clones, approximately 92% seen once. CD45RO-negative, CCR7-positively selected cells formed the naive CD8 fraction, excluding terminally differentiated effector memory CD45RA+ cells. The sequencing input was naive CD8+ T cells from PBMCs. This sequence originates from a man younger than 30 in good health. Some clones in this sample may be carry-over from other donors' samples. The chain joins TRBV4-2 to TRBJ2-1; a possible D gene is TRBD2 (5 bases). In DNA form, the CDR3 reads TGTGCCAGCAGCCCCTTAGCGACCCAACGATACAATGAGCAGTTCTTC. Protein: CASSPLATQRYNEQFF.